What follows are 16 T cell receptor beta chains derived from one specimen sequenced in a study of T cell responses to AZD1222 COVID-19 vaccine. The assay was immunoSEQ multiplex PCR, and TCRdb's table has in-frame clones only and misses some. This table holds approximately 73,000 clones, 65% to 85% found once. Material: peripheral blood, obtained on day 0 of AZD1222 vaccination. These receptors were collected from an adult in good health.

This chain joins TRBV4-1 and TRBJ1-6; no clear D gene. The germline CDR1 and CDR2 sequences are MGHRA and YSYEKL. This CDR3 has 16 residues. The germline V and J ends were trimmed by 1 base and 7 bases, with 14 bases remaining between them. CDR3 coding DNA: TGCGCCAGCAGCCAAGGACCGATACTATCCAATTCACCCCTCCACTTT. Amino acids: CASSQGPILSNSPLHF.

This chain links TRBV28 with TRBJ2-1; 8 nucleotides line up with TRBD2. This CDR3 has 15 amino acids. Losses at the gene ends were 5 bases for V and 6 bases for J; bases not matched to a gene: 9. The germline gives CDR1 MDHEN, CDR2 SYDVKM. CDR3 nucleotide sequence: TGTGCCAGCAGTCCGCCGGGACTAGGGGGCAATGAGCAGTTCTTC. Protein sequence: CASSPPGLGGNEQFF.

The chain combines TRBV12-3 or TRBV12-4 with TRBJ2-7; no reliable D call. The CDR3 covers 12 residues. V was cut by 2 bases and J by 7 bases, with 9 bases left in between. The CDR3 DNA is TGTGCCAGCAGTTTACCGCCCGGGGAGCAGTACTTC. This sequence encodes CASSLPPGEQYF.

The genes are TRBV6-5 and TRBJ1-5, with 7 bases lining up with TRBD1. Germline CDR1 and CDR2: MNHEY and SVGAGI. V dropped 4 bases and J dropped 5; count of bases not matched to a gene: 8. This CDR3 has 15 amino acids. The CDR3 spells CASSLGAGGDQPQHF. CDR3 in DNA: TGTGCCAGCAGTTTAGGGGCAGGGGGGGATCAGCCCCAGCATTTT.

The rearrangement links TRBV12-3 or TRBV12-4 to TRBJ1-2; no clear D. The CDR3 covers 13 residues. V lost 7 bases and J 6 bases, leaving 15 bases between the germline ends. The CDR3 bases are TGTGCCAGCACCAACCAGGATAGAGATGGCTACACCTTC. Translating it yields CASTNQDRDGYTF.

V gene TRBV6-5 combines with J gene TRBJ2-3; 7 bases are a match to TRBD1. Germline trimming cut 6 bases from V and 7 bases from J; bases unmatched to any gene: 10. Germline-derived CDR1 and CDR2 are MNHEY and SVGAGI. This CDR3 is 14 amino acids long. The CDR3 region is CASRRQGAYNTQYF. The CDR3 DNA reads as TGTGCCAGCAGGAGACAGGGCGCTTACAATACGCAGTATTTT.

The chain combines TRBV9 with TRBJ1-3, with 8 nucleotides matching TRBD1. The length of the CDR3 is 16 residues. Germline V gene sequence: CDR1 SGDLS, CDR2 YYNGEE. J was trimmed by 2 bases and V by 3 bases; bases with no gene match: 7. The CDR3: CASSARQGFTGNTIYF. The CDR3, as DNA: TGTGCCAGCAGCGCCCGACAGGGGTTTACTGGAAACACCATATATTTT.

The V call is TRBV2, the J call TRBJ1-6; 8 bases line up with TRBD1. Per the germline V gene, CDR1 is SNHLY and CDR2 is FYNNEI. The CDR3 has 14 residues. V was clipped by 6 bases and J by 10 bases; unmatched bases: 8. The CDR3 bases are TGTGCCAGCAGCGGACAGGGCGGTCGATCACCCCTCCACTTT. It translates to CASSGQGGRSPLHF.

V usage is TRBV29-1 and J usage is TRBJ2-1; 8 bases agree with TRBD1. CDR3 length equals 12 residues. The J segment lost 7 bases and the V segment lost 8 bases, leaving 7 bases of the junction unmatched. The germline V gene encodes CDR1 SQVTM and CDR2 ANQGSEA. The CDR3 sequence: CSSSGTGNEQFF. CDR3 sequence (DNA): TGCAGCTCGTCCGGGACAGGTAATGAGCAGTTCTTC.

V and J are TRBV5-1 and TRBJ2-1; 7 bases map to TRBD1. Trimming removed 2 bases from V and 2 bases from J; junction bases left unmatched: 4. This CDR3 contains 15 residues. Germline V gene sequence: CDR1 SGHRS, CDR2 YFSETQ. Here the CDR3 reads CASSFLTGAYNEQFF. CDR3 nucleotide sequence: TGCGCCAGCAGCTTTCTAACAGGGGCCTACAATGAGCAGTTCTTC.

CDR3 sequence reads: CASSYFGQNSNQPQHF. As DNA, the CDR3 is TGTGCCAGCAGTTACTTTGGGCAAAATAGCAATCAGCCCCAGCATTTT. The genes are TRBV6-5 and TRBJ1-5; no clear D. V was trimmed by 1 base and J by 0 bases, leaving 10 bases between them. CDR1 and CDR2 (germline): MNHEY, SVGAGI. The CDR3 spans 16 residues.

CDR3 in DNA: TGTGCCAGCACCCCTGGCGGACGGAATGAGCAGTTCTTC. Amino acid sequence: CASTPGGRNEQFF. The chain joins TRBV28 to TRBJ2-1; D call uncertain. CDR1 and CDR2 (germline): MDHEN, SYDVKM. The V gene lost 7 bases and the J gene lost 7 bases, with 14 bases spanning the gap. This CDR3 spans 13 amino acids. Combining the CDR3 with reference TRBV28 and TRBJ2-1 gives the whole variable domain DVKVTQSSRYLVKRTGEKVFLECVQDMDHENMFWYRQDPGLGLRLIYFSYDVKMKEKGDIPEGYSVSREKKERFSLILESASTNQTSMYLCASTPGGRNEQFFGPGTRLTVL.

The V gene is TRBV30, the J gene TRBJ1-1; 10 nucleotides line up with TRBD1. This CDR3 is 13 amino acids long. Germline trimming cut 0 bases from V and 9 bases from J; bases unmatched to any gene: 4. CDR1 and CDR2 (germline): GTSNPN, SVGIG (reference sequence). DNA of the CDR3: TGTGCCTGGAGTGTAGGGGGACAGGGGCAAGCTTTCTTT. Protein product: CAWSVGGQGQAFF.

The CDR3 DNA reads as TGTGCCAGCAGTTACGTGGTGGGGAATTCACCCCTCCACTTT. Encoded protein: CASSYVVGNSPLHF. The chain uses TRBV6-5 and TRBJ1-6; no firm D call. The CDR3 is made up of 14 amino acids. Germline V gene sequence: CDR1 MNHEY, CDR2 SVGAGI. Trimming removed 2 bases at V and 7 bases at J, with 9 bases between.

This clone is classed as medium-sized. The V gene is TRBV5-1, the J gene TRBJ1-6; TRBD1 agrees at 9 bases. The J segment lost 5 bases and the V segment lost 3 bases, leaving 9 bases of the junction unmatched. Germline V gives CDR1 SGHRS, CDR2 YFSETQ. The CDR3 has 17 amino acids. CDR3 sequence (DNA): TGCGCCAGCAGCTCACTCGTCGGACAGGGGAATAATTCACCCCTCCACTTT. Its protein product is CASSSLVGQGNNSPLHF.

The chain combines TRBV30 with TRBJ1-3; no clear D gene. This CDR3 spans 15 amino acids. The V end lost 5 bases, the J end lost 0 bases, and 14 bases lay between the germline ends. In germline, CDR1 is GTSNPN, CDR2 SVGIG (reference sequence). In DNA form, the CDR3 reads TGTGCCTGGGAACCAGACAAGACCTCTGGAAACACCATATATTTT. Encoded protein: CAWEPDKTSGNTIYF.